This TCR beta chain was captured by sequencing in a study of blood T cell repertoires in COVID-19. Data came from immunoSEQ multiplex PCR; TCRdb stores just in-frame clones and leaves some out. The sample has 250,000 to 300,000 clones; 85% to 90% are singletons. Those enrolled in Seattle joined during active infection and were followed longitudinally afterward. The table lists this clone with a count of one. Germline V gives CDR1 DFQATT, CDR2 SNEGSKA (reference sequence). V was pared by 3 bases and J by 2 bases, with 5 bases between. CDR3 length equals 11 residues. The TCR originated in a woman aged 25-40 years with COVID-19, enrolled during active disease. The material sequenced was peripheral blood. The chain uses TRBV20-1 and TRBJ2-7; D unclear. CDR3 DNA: TGCAGTGCTAGGGCCACCTACGAGCAGTACTTC. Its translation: CSARATYEQYF.